The T cell receptor beta chain under discussion was sequenced for a study of identical twins. Study findings and constraints: The study found excess low generation probability among twin-shared out-of-frame alpha sequences.

This clonotype was observed a handful of times. Its antigen is undetermined. After template switching added a universal primer site, the resulting cDNA carried unique molecular identifiers. TCRdb re-derived calls from the 5' RACE reads in MiXCR, one entry per CDR3 protein. The sample lists approximately 230,000 distinct CDR3 sequences, more than 13% occurring once. Germline V CDR1 and CDR2: SEHNR, FQNEAQ (reference sequence). J was trimmed by 5 bases and V by 5 bases; bases with no gene match: 6. CDR3 length: 14 amino acids. Sequencing used memory (CD45RO+) T cells sorted from blood. The sequence derives from a woman between 18 and 29 years old in good health. The chain is built from TRBV7-9 and TRBJ2-1; 7 bases align to TRBD2. Here the CDR3 DNA reads TGTGCCAGCAGCCGTGAGCGGGGCCACAATGAGCAGTTCTTC. It yields the protein CASSRERGHNEQFF.